A single sample gave rise to the 26 T cell receptor beta chains below, sequenced in a study of CD8 T cells in Susac syndrome. Random hexamers were used to reverse transcribe the RNA input (about 0.5 to 1 ug). TCRdb ran MiXCR on the immunoSEQ multiplex PCR reads and lists one entry per CDR3 protein. The repertoire holds 150,000 to 180,000 distinct CDR3 sequences, with approximately 95% as singletons. The material sequenced was CD4+ T cells from PBMCs. The receptor set was obtained from a human donor with Susac syndrome.

The chain is built from TRBV4-3 and TRBJ2-2; D perhaps matches TRBD1 (6 bases). The CDR3 spans 14 residues. Germline lookup yields CDR1 LGHNA and CDR2 YSLEER. Trimming shortened V by 3 bases and J by 4 bases, and 9 bases separated the two germline ends. CDR3 region: CASSQGHLTGELFF. CDR3 sequence (DNA): TGCGCCAGCAGCCAGGGACACCTCACCGGGGAGCTGTTTTTT.

V usage is TRBV4-3 and J usage is TRBJ1-1; 9 bases map to TRBD1. The junction had 6 bases not matched to a gene; V was cut back by 4 bases and J by 6 bases. Per germline, CDR1 LGHNA and CDR2 YSLEER. This CDR3 region has 14 residues. Here the CDR3 reads CASSPGQGSSEAFF. CDR3 in DNA: TGCGCCAGCAGCCCTGGACAGGGGTCCTCTGAAGCTTTCTTT.

The chain employs TRBV2 and TRBJ1-5; D ambiguous. V dropped 1 base and J dropped 1 base, with 5 bases sitting between them. CDR3 length equals 14 residues. Germline V lookup: CDR1 SNHLY, CDR2 FYNNEI. The CDR3 protein is CASSEGSSNQPQHF. CDR3 nucleotides: TGTGCCAGCAGTGAAGGGAGCAGCAATCAGCCCCAGCATTTT.

The gene calls are TRBV3-1 and TRBJ2-3; TRBD2 agrees at 8 bases. The CDR3 is 14 residues long. V gave up 6 bases and J gave up 4 bases; unmatched junction bases: 6. In germline, CDR1 is LGHDT, CDR2 YNNKEL (reference sequence). The CDR3 coding sequence is TGTGCCAGCAGTCTTACCGGGGGGGCAGATACGCAGTATTTT. Encoded protein: CASSLTGGADTQYF.

The rearrangement uses TRBV9 and TRBJ1-4, with 7 positions matching TRBD1. The CDR3 has 14 residues. Germline CDR1 SGDLS, CDR2 YYNGEE. V trimming: 5 bases; J trimming: 7 bases; junction bases outside the gene matches: 8. CDR3 nucleotides: TGTGCCAGCAGTCGACAGGGTTCAAGTGAAAAACTGTTTTTT. The encoded protein is CASSRQGSSEKLFF.

The chain is built from TRBV12-3 or TRBV12-4 and TRBJ2-7; TRBD2 matches 8 bases. CDR3 size: 16 residues. Unmatched junction bases numbered 4, after V lost 0 bases and J lost 0 bases. The CDR3, as DNA: TGTGCCAGCAGTTTAGCGACTAGCGCGAGCTCCTACGAGCAGTACTTC. Its protein is CASSLATSASSYEQYF.

The CDR3 region is CASSQQNSGANVLTF. CDR3 bases: TGTGCCAGCAGCCAACAGAACTCTGGGGCCAACGTCCTGACTTTC. This chain connects TRBV3-1 to TRBJ2-6; D call uncertain. The CDR3 contains 15 residues. Germline lookup yields CDR1 LGHDT and CDR2 YNNKEL (reference sequence). V gave up 2 bases and J gave up 0 bases, with 5 bases separating them.

The chain combines TRBV12-3 or TRBV12-4 with TRBJ2-1, with 9 bases identical to TRBD2. With V trimmed by 5 bases and J by 3 bases, 17 bases remained unmatched. This CDR3 region has 19 residues. CDR3 loop: CASSLPWVRGTSIYNEQFF. CDR3 sequence (DNA): TGTGCCAGCAGTCTACCATGGGTACGCGGGACTAGCATCTACAATGAGCAGTTCTTC.

V is TRBV7-3 and J is TRBJ2-3; the match to TRBD2 covers 9 bases. With V trimmed by 2 bases and J by 4 bases, 10 bases remained unmatched. The CDR3 length is 17 residues. Germline lookup yields CDR1 SGHTA and CDR2 FQGTGA. CDR3 nucleotides: TGTGCCAGCAGCTTAGGGCTGGCGGGGGGGCCCGCAGATACGCAGTATTTT. Its translation is CASSLGLAGGPADTQYF.

The chain uses TRBV7-2 and TRBJ2-5, with 9 bases aligning to TRBD2. Germline V gene data show CDR1 as SGHTA and CDR2 as FQGNSA. V dropped 7 bases and J dropped 8; count of bases not matched to a gene: 11. This CDR3 has 14 residues. The CDR3 bases are TGTGCCAGCACCTTGCCAGCGGGGGGAGAAACCCAGTACTTC. It encodes CASTLPAGGETQYF.

The chain combines TRBV3-1 with TRBJ2-3, with 8 bases lining up with TRBD1. The CDR3 extends over 16 amino acids. After removal of 4 bases from V and 3 bases from J, the junction contained 9 bases not matched to a gene. Germline V lookup: CDR1 LGHDT, CDR2 YNNKEL (reference sequence). The CDR3 nucleotides read TGTGCCAGCAGCCCCTGGACAGGGCAACCGACAGATACGCAGTATTTT. Translation: CASSPWTGQPTDTQYF.

V gene TRBV5-4 combines with J gene TRBJ1-1, with no clear D. V lost 2 bases to trimming and J lost 4 bases, with 6 bases between them. CDR1 is SGHNT, CDR2 YYREEE, per germline (reference sequence). CDR3 length equals 12 residues. This CDR3 is CASSFWPTEAFF. Here the CDR3 DNA reads TGTGCCAGCAGCTTTTGGCCCACTGAAGCTTTCTTT.

The chain carries TRBV29-1 and TRBJ1-1, with D unresolved. There are 14 residues in the CDR3. Between the trimmed V and J ends, which lost 3 bases and 4 bases, there was a span of 15 bases. Per the germline V gene, CDR1 is SQVTM and CDR2 is ANQGSEA. The CDR3 region has the DNA TGCAGCGTTGAGTTCTATAACAAACCCACTGAAGCTTTCTTT. This codes for CSVEFYNKPTEAFF. Drawing the rest from reference TRBV29-1 and TRBJ1-1, the complete variable domain is SAVISQKPSRDICQRGTSLTIQCQVDSQVTMMFWYRQQPGQSLTLIATANQGSEATYESGFVIDKFPISRPNLTFSTLTVSNMSPEDSSIYLCSVEFYNKPTEAFFGQGTRLTVV.

CDR3 amino acids: CSVEFQDYGYTF. The CDR3 region has the DNA TGCAGCGTTGAGTTCCAGGACTATGGCTACACCTTC. The V gene is TRBV29-1, the J gene TRBJ1-2; D gene unclear. V dropped 3 bases and J dropped 3 bases, with 8 bases sitting between them. The CDR3 runs to 12 residues. The germline V gene encodes CDR1 SQVTM and CDR2 ANQGSEA. Full variable domain (remainder filled in from reference TRBV29-1 and TRBJ1-2): SAVISQKPSRDICQRGTSLTIQCQVDSQVTMMFWYRQQPGQSLTLIATANQGSEATYESGFVIDKFPISRPNLTFSTLTVSNMSPEDSSIYLCSVEFQDYGYTFGSGTRLTVV.

The rearrangement uses TRBV5-1 and TRBJ1-5; D gene ambiguous. Trimming took off 3 bases at V and 7 bases at J, with 11 bases between the two ends. The CDR3 length is 13 residues. Per germline, CDR1 SGHRS and CDR2 YFSETQ. For the CDR3, the DNA is TGCGCCAGCAGCTACCTACAAGGCCAGCCCCAGCATTTT. It yields the protein CASSYLQGQPQHF. Supplemented by reference TRBV5-1 and TRBJ1-5, the full variable domain reads KAGVTQTPRYLIKTRGQQVTLSCSPISGHRSVSWYQQTPGQGLQFLFEYFSETQRNKGNFPGRFSGRQFSNSRSEMNVSTLELGDSALYLCASSYLQGQPQHFGDGTRLSIL.

The chain is built from TRBV4-2 and TRBJ2-7; D ambiguous. The CDR3 is 15 residues long. In germline, CDR1 is LGHNA, CDR2 YNFKEQ. V shed 0 bases and J shed 2 bases, with 11 bases lying between them. The CDR3 spells CASSQDLGRTYEQYF. As DNA, the CDR3 is TGTGCCAGCAGCCAAGACCTCGGACGGACCTACGAGCAGTACTTC.

The chain employs TRBV5-6 and TRBJ2-3, with TRBD1 matching over 7 bases. The CDR3 is 14 amino acids. Germline V gene sequence: CDR1 SGHDT, CDR2 YYEEEE. Trimming cost V 4 bases and J 5 bases; bases outside gene matches: 7. CDR3 sequence: CASSSRQGGDTQYF. The CDR3 bases are TGTGCCAGCAGCAGCCGACAGGGCGGAGATACGCAGTATTTT.

The V gene is TRBV11-2, the J gene TRBJ2-2, with D hard to call. This CDR3 spans 13 amino acids. Germline V gives CDR1 SGHAT, CDR2 FQNNGV. CDR3 sequence (DNA): TGTGCTACCCACCGGCCACAACGCCGGGAGCTGTTTTTT. This sequence encodes CATHRPQRRELFF.

The CDR3 coding sequence is TGTGCCAGCAGTTTTCGGACATCCTCTACGCAGTATTTT. It specifies CASSFRTSSTQYF. The V call is TRBV12-3 or TRBV12-4, the J call TRBJ2-3; a weak D match, TRBD1 (5 bases). V was clipped by 3 bases and J by 8 bases, with 12 bases between them. CDR3 length: 13 amino acids.

The chain recombines TRBV20-1 with TRBJ2-1, with TRBD2 identical over 8 bases. The CDR3 has 15 amino acids. CDR1 and CDR2 (germline): DFQATT, SNEGSKA (reference sequence). Germline trimming cut 3 bases from V and 1 base from J; bases unmatched to any gene: 5. CDR3 sequence (DNA): TGCAGTGCTAGCCTAGCGGGTATATCCTACAATGAGCAGTTCTTC. Translated, it gives CSASLAGISYNEQFF.

The gene calls are TRBV23-1 and TRBJ1-2; perhaps TRBD1 as D (5 bases). Being an ORF, TRBV23-1 has a function that is uncertain. The length of the CDR3 is 16 residues. V was trimmed by 0 bases and J by 0 bases, leaving 11 bases between them. CDR3 in DNA: TGCGCCAGCAGTCAATCGCCCGGGGGTTCTAACTATGGCTACACCTTC. Amino acid sequence: CASSQSPGGSNYGYTF.

The chain combines TRBV15 with TRBJ2-5, with 7 bases that match TRBD1. Trimming cost V 0 bases and J 7 bases; bases outside gene matches: 8. The germline gives CDR1 LNHNV, CDR2 YYDKDF (reference sequence). There are 15 residues in the CDR3. The CDR3 is CATSRDVQGVGTQYF. The CDR3 DNA is TGTGCCACCAGCAGAGATGTCCAGGGGGTAGGGACCCAGTACTTC.

A single count supports this clonotype. The chain combines TRBV24-1 with TRBJ2-1; 7 bases are a match to TRBD1. The CDR3 length is 15 residues. Trimming at V came to 5 bases and at J to 5 bases, leaving 8 bases not matched to a gene. Germline lookup yields CDR1 KGHDR and CDR2 SFDVKD. The CDR3 loop is CATSVGDRGHNEQFF. The DNA for the CDR3 is TGTGCCACCAGTGTCGGGGACAGAGGACACAATGAGCAGTTCTTC.

V usage is TRBV19 and J usage is TRBJ1-1; a weak D match, TRBD1 (5 bases). CDR1 is LNHDA, CDR2 SQIVND, per germline (reference sequence). V dropped 3 bases and J dropped 6 bases, with 14 bases sitting between them. The CDR3 length is 14 residues. As DNA, the CDR3 is TGTGCCAGTAGTATTTCAGGGAGTGGCGCTGAAGCTTTCTTT. Its translation is CASSISGSGAEAFF. Variable domain in full (rest from reference TRBV19 and TRBJ1-1): DGGITQSPKYLFRKEGQNVTLSCEQNLNHDAMYWYRQDPGQGLRLIYYSQIVNDFQKGDIAEGYSVSREKKESFPLTVTSAQKNPTAFYLCASSISGSGAEAFFGQGTRLTVV.

In nucleotides, the CDR3 is TGTGCCAGCGGTCGTCCTCGACAGATAATACAAGAGACCCAGTACTTC. Protein sequence: CASGRPRQIIQETQYF. The chain combines TRBV6-6 with TRBJ2-5; TRBD1 might be the D (5 bases). V was trimmed by 8 bases and J by 2 bases, leaving 21 bases between them. Germline CDR1 is MNHNY and CDR2 is SVGAGI (reference sequence). The CDR3 has 16 amino acids.

This chain uses TRBV5-1 with TRBJ2-5; possible D gene TRBD1, 5 bases. The CDR3 has 14 residues. Trimming took 0 bases from V and 4 from J, leaving 10 bases between them. Germline V gene sequence: CDR1 SGHRS, CDR2 YFSETQ. CDR3 DNA sequence: TGCGCCAGCAGCTTGGAAGGGGTGAGAGAGACCCAGTACTTC. Its translation: CASSLEGVRETQYF.